The source of this T cell receptor (beta chain) is a study of response to subunit inactivated influenza vaccine. TCRdb re-called the RT-PCR reads through MiXCR, storing one row per CDR3 protein. The table records hundreds of thousands of distinct CDR3 sequences, about 12% of them present only once. In this sample, this clonotype turned up many times. Antigen unknown. General observations from the study: T cells newly recruited by each seasonal influenza vaccination are few, the authors suggested.

Trimming took 5 bases from V and 3 from J, leaving 20 bases between them. This CDR3 region has 17 residues. The chain couples TRBV12-3 or TRBV12-4 to TRBJ1-3; D uncertain. The receptor's source is a man aged 50 or older who received an inactivated influenza vaccine. The sequenced sample was non-naive T cells sorted from PBMCs, obtained roughly 2 weeks before vaccination. CDR3 amino acids: CASSPIGSRVFGNTIYF. CDR3 nucleotide sequence: TGTGCCAGCAGTCCGATAGGGAGTAGGGTCTTTGGAAACACCATATATTTT.